A single sample gave rise to the 5 T cell receptor beta chains below, sequenced in a study of cytomegalovirus exposure and HLA in healthy donors. Primers included in the PCR were 60 Vbeta and 13 Jbeta primers. The method was immunoSEQ multiplex PCR; TCRdb's version includes in-frame clones alone and lacks a portion of them. The repertoire includes over 150,000 clones, 80% of them detected once, and around 5.6% sits in the top ten. Sequenced material: PBMCs. These receptors came from a middle-aged woman in good health and CMV-seropositive.

The chain has TRBV4-2 and TRBJ2-1; 9 bases are a match to TRBD2. The J segment lost 6 bases and the V segment lost 4 bases, leaving 4 bases of the junction unmatched. This CDR3 has 14 residues. Germline V lookup: CDR1 LGHNA, CDR2 YNFKEQ. Here the CDR3 reads CASSPWTSANEQFF. The CDR3 coding sequence is TGTGCCAGCAGCCCGTGGACTAGCGCCAATGAGCAGTTCTTC.

This chain links TRBV5-1 with TRBJ1-4, with TRBD1 matching 9 bases. The CDR3 extends over 16 amino acids. Germline V gives CDR1 SGHRS, CDR2 YFSETQ. V trimming: 1 base; J trimming: 5 bases; junction bases outside the gene matches: 6. This CDR3 is CASSLWKTGGNEKLFF. CDR3 bases: TGCGCCAGCAGCTTGTGGAAGACAGGGGGAAATGAAAAACTGTTTTTT.

The table lists this clone with a count of one. The junction does not match germline at one end; this may be a read error. Within the sample, other DNA sequences also encode this same CDR3. This sequence joins TRBV28 and TRBJ1-3; D gene ambiguous. This CDR3 comprises 15 residues. Germline V gene lookup returns CDR1 MDHEN and CDR2 SYDVKM. In DNA, the CDR3 is TGTGCCAGCAGTTTGCGGGGAAACTCTGGGAACACCATATATTTT. Translation gives CASSLRGNSGNTIYF.

This clone was counted only a few times. The chain joins TRBV28 to TRBJ2-5, with 8 bases lining up with TRBD1. Trimming removed 6 bases from V and 5 bases from J; junction bases left unmatched: 8. Per the germline V gene, CDR1 is MDHEN and CDR2 is SYDVKM. This CDR3 contains 14 residues. CDR3: CASRKQGVKETQYF. CDR3 in DNA: TGTGCCAGCAGAAAACAGGGGGTCAAGGAGACCCAGTACTTC.

This clone was picked up a small number of times. V and J are TRBV30 and TRBJ2-7, with TRBD2 as a possible D gene (6 bases). Germline CDR1 and CDR2: GTSNPN and SVGIG (reference sequence). The CDR3 runs to 13 residues. V shed 4 bases and J shed 0 bases, with 10 bases lying between them. The CDR3 bases are TGTGCCTGGACTCGGGAGCTCTCCTACGAGCAGTACTTC. Its translation is CAWTRELSYEQYF. The entire variable domain, with the rest obtained from reference TRBV30 and TRBJ2-7, is as follows: SQTIHQWPATLVQPVGSPLSLECTVEGTSNPNLYWYRQAAGRGLQLLFYSVGIGQISSEVPQNLSASRPQDRQFILSSKKLLLSDSGFYLCAWTRELSYEQYFGPGTRLTVT.